This TCR beta chain emerged from a study of blood T cell repertoires in COVID-19 (TCRdb year 2020). With regard to the full study: Samples from collaborators originated in the United States, Italy and Spain and spanned both the acute and convalescent phases of COVID-19. A freely available public database, intended as a resource for researchers studying the immune response to SARS-CoV-2, is where the repertoires were released. Sample metadata almost always included a de-identified subject ID, COVID-19 status, age in years and sex. Samples came from the ongoing ImmuneRACE study (first 160 participants) plus 1,254 subjects from 6 global collaborators. Subjects who had been exposed to COVID-19, were actively infected with it, or had recovered from it provided the deeply sampled blood TCRbeta repertoires that made up the dataset. The prospective study material was composed of cDNA or gDNA derived from T cells, B-cell-depleted T cells, or PBMCs. HLA class I and class II types, where available, came from metadata supplied by the sample provider rather than from assay-based typing. Here is what the overall study found, with its caveats: The quantity of clinical and demographic metadata differed by source and by participant and was supplied without curation.

Cut back by 0 bases and 1 base, the V and J ends lie 9 bases apart. The CDR3 goes from the cysteine to the phenylalanine over 15 residues. The sequence is cut down to CDR3 DNA, 45 bases in frame from base 1. The germline V gene encodes CDR1 MGHRA and CDR2 YSYEKL. Collaborating institutions collected whole blood in K2EDTA tubes following their own protocols. For TCRbeta analysis, collaborators shipped samples as frozen whole blood, isolated PBMCs, or DNA extracted from either of those sample types. As to this clone: Its antigen remains undetermined. No quality values exist for individual bases; no much larger clone is one base distant.

The immunoSEQ Assay, a bias-controlled multiplex PCR, was used to amplify TCRbeta CDR3 regions from genomic DNA. In the authors' own workflow: Nucleated cell counts per sample were estimated from amplification of reference gene primers within the assay. Sequence reads were collapsed and filtered to measure the absolute abundance of every unique TCRbeta CDR3 rearrangement. Productive Simpson clonality was computed per sample as the square root of Simpson's diversity index over productive rearrangements. Here the immuneACCESS table is served through TCRdb, limited to in-frame sequences with V and J called. Missing clones are a known gap in these copies; in checked studies unresolved V genes cover under half, and the rest lacks a known reason. The V and J calls and clone size come from that table; D and trimming were worked out from the DNA. The sample includes about 220,000 clones, with approximately 82% observed a single time. About 8.1% of the sample belongs to the ten largest clones.

The chain uses TRBV4-1 and TRBJ1-1, with the D segment identity uncertain. Material: peripheral blood. The clonotype was recovered from a woman in her 50s with acute or convalescent COVID-19. This receptor has the CDR3 CASSQEISQNTEAFF. DNA sequence: TGCGCCAGCAGCCAAGAAATTTCACAGAACACTGAAGCTTTCTTT.